Each of the 18 T cell receptor beta chains below was sequenced from the same sample in a study of blood T cells in healthy people across ages. Primers used in a second PCR of roughly 6 to 11 cycles were a sample-barcoded 5' primer and a J-beta primer mix. TCRdb reanalysed the 5' RACE reads using MiXCR and keeps one entry per CDR3 protein. This table holds 730,000 or so distinct CDR3 sequences, approximately 40% found once. The sequenced sample was blood. The source is an elderly man in good health.

In this sample, this clonotype turned up once. This sequence joins TRBV5-8 and TRBJ1-2; TRBD1 agrees at 7 bases. The J segment lost 6 bases and the V segment lost 4 bases, leaving 6 bases of the junction unmatched. Germline V CDR1 and CDR2: SGHTS, YDEGEE. The CDR3 consists of 13 residues. CDR3 sequence reads: CASSRQGMDGYTF. Written as DNA, the CDR3 is TGTGCCAGCAGCCGACAGGGTATGGATGGCTACACCTTC.

The V call is TRBV27, the J call TRBJ2-5, with 12 bases identical to TRBD1. The CDR3 extends over 16 amino acids. V was pared by 0 bases and J by 5 bases, with 4 bases of the junction left unmatched. CDR1 and CDR2 (germline): MNHEY, SMNVEV (reference sequence). CDR3 sequence (DNA): TGTGCCAGCAGTTTATCTGGGACAGGGGGCCGGGAGACCCAGTACTTC. Amino acids: CASSLSGTGGRETQYF.

The chain recombines TRBV6-5 with TRBJ1-2; D is uncertain. Trimming took off 5 bases at V and 5 bases at J, with 9 bases between the two ends. Per the germline V gene, CDR1 is MNHEY and CDR2 is SVGAGI. This CDR3 has 12 amino acids. Here the CDR3 reads CASSTSRYGYTF. CDR3 nucleotides: TGTGCCAGCAGTACCTCCAGATATGGCTACACCTTC.

The chain combines TRBV28 with TRBJ2-1; 7 nucleotides line up with TRBD1. The germline gives CDR1 MDHEN, CDR2 SYDVKM. V shed 3 bases, J shed 4 bases, and the junction held 6 bases outside the gene matches. The CDR3 has 15 amino acids. For the CDR3, the DNA is TGTGCCAGCAGTTTCCGGGACAGATCATACAATGAGCAGTTCTTC. Encoded protein: CASSFRDRSYNEQFF.

This clonotype was counted many times. V is TRBV20-1 and J is TRBJ2-4; TRBD2 matches 7 bases. From germline, CDR1 is DFQATT and CDR2 SNEGSKA (reference sequence). The CDR3 is 14 amino acids. The V gene end was trimmed by 0 bases and the J gene end by 6 bases; junction bases not matched to a gene: 5. CDR3 loop: CSARDVSSGNIQYF. As DNA, the CDR3 is TGCAGTGCTAGAGATGTCTCTAGCGGAAACATTCAGTACTTC.

The chain couples TRBV6-6 to TRBJ1-2; 8 bases agree with TRBD1. V shed 4 bases, J shed 3 bases, and the junction held 10 bases outside the gene matches. Germline V gene sequence: CDR1 MNHNY, CDR2 SVGAGI (reference sequence). The CDR3 length is 16 residues. This CDR3 reads CASSSRTGRKDYGYTF. Here the CDR3 DNA reads TGTGCCAGCAGTTCAAGGACAGGGAGGAAGGACTATGGCTACACCTTC.

This clonotype was found a few times. The V gene is TRBV14, the J gene TRBJ2-1, with TRBD1 matching 12 bases. The V and J ends lost 5 bases and 8 bases, in that order; junction bases with no gene match: 7. The CDR3 covers 15 residues. Germline V CDR1 and CDR2: SGHDN, FVKESK. DNA of the CDR3: TGTGCCAGCAGCGATCTGGGACAGGGGGCGGATGAGCAGTTCTTC. Encoded protein: CASSDLGQGADEQFF.

The chain uses TRBV4-3 and TRBJ1-4; D uncertain. The V gene lost 0 bases and the J gene lost 8 bases, with 13 bases spanning the gap. Germline lookup yields CDR1 LGHNA and CDR2 YSLEER. This CDR3 contains 15 residues. The CDR3 bases are TGCGCCAGCAGCCAAGATGGCCAAGGGCGCGAAAAACTGTTTTTT. It is translated as CASSQDGQGREKLFF.

This clonotype was observed many times. The chain uses TRBV6-2 or TRBV6-3 and TRBJ1-2; no reliable D call. Germline V lookup: CDR1 MNHEY, CDR2 SVGEGT. The CDR3 length is 11 residues. Deletions cut 7 bases from V and 3 bases from J, with 6 bases between. The CDR3 nucleotides read TGTGCCAGCACCAATGACTATGGCTACACCTTC. Amino acid sequence: CASTNDYGYTF.

This clonotype was detected a few times. The V and J genes are TRBV20-1 and TRBJ2-6, with D perhaps matching TRBD2 (6 bases). Germline V gives CDR1 DFQATT, CDR2 SNEGSKA (reference sequence). This CDR3 is built from 15 residues. V gave up 3 bases and J gave up 0 bases, with 9 bases separating them. This chain's CDR3 is CSAREGSSGANVLTF. The CDR3 coding sequence is TGCAGTGCTAGGGAGGGATCCTCTGGGGCCAACGTCCTGACTTTC.

The V call is TRBV10-1, the J call TRBJ2-7; D perhaps matches TRBD2 (5 bases). Trimming removed 3 bases from V and 3 bases from J, with 18 bases in between. This CDR3 is 16 amino acids long. Germline V lookup: CDR1 WNHNN, CDR2 SYGVQD (reference sequence). CDR3 sequence: CASSDMAPGTNYEQYF. The DNA of the CDR3 is TGCGCCAGCAGTGATATGGCCCCGGGAACCAACTACGAGCAGTACTTC.

This chain joins TRBV20-1 and TRBJ2-1; D is unresolved. The V end was cut by 2 bases, the J end by 5 bases, with 10 bases between. The CDR3 has 13 amino acids. Germline loops: CDR1 DFQATT, CDR2 SNEGSKA (reference sequence). The chain's CDR3 is CSARLQLNNEQFF. The DNA for the CDR3 is TGCAGTGCTAGATTACAGTTAAACAATGAGCAGTTCTTC.

This clonotype was counted only a few times. V usage is TRBV10-2 and J usage is TRBJ2-7; 7 bases fit TRBD1. V shed 4 bases, J shed 2 bases, and the junction held 5 bases outside the gene matches. The CDR3 loop spans 14 amino acids. Germline lookup yields CDR1 WSHSY and CDR2 SAAADI. The CDR3 here is CASSVAGQAYEQYF. In DNA, the CDR3 is TGCGCCAGCAGTGTAGCCGGACAGGCCTACGAGCAGTACTTC.

This clonotype has a single count. A read error may account for a junction end that differs from germline. The chain links TRBV9 to TRBJ2-5, with D unresolved. Germline V gene sequence: CDR1 SGDLS, CDR2 YYNGEE. The CDR3 runs to 11 residues. The CDR3 loop reads CANSVSNEQYF. The CDR3 bases are TGTGCCAACAGCGTTTCCAATGAGCAGTACTTC.

In its sample, this clonotype was seen a few times. This rearrangement joins TRBV3-1 to TRBJ2-5; no definite D call. The CDR3 is made up of 13 amino acids. Trimming removed 1 base at V and 7 bases at J, with 10 bases between. Germline-derived CDR1 and CDR2 are LGHDT and YNNKEL (reference sequence). CDR3 loop: CASSQVGPRTQYF. CDR3 sequence (DNA): TGTGCCAGCAGCCAAGTGGGCCCCCGGACCCAGTACTTC.

Concerning this clonotype: An end of the junction does not agree with germline; a read error may underlie this. The V call is TRBV6-2 or TRBV6-3, the J call TRBJ2-1, with 11 bases fitting TRBD2. CDR1 and CDR2 (germline): MNHEY, SVGEGT. This CDR3 comprises 15 residues. CDR3 sequence reads: CASSLLAGGHNKQFF. The CDR3 bases are TGTGCCAGCAGCTTATTAGCGGGAGGGCACAATAAGCAGTTCTTC.

About this clonotype: This may be a read error: a much more frequent sequence differs by one nucleotide. The V and J genes are TRBV29-1 and TRBJ2-1; TRBD1 matches at 8 bases. Losses at the gene ends were 7 bases for V and 6 bases for J; bases not matched to a gene: 8. The germline V gene has CDR1 SQVTM and CDR2 ANQGSEA. This CDR3 is built from 13 residues. CDR3 coding DNA: TGCAGCGATGACAGGGGCTCCCCCAATGAGCAGTTCTTC. Protein: CSDDRGSPNEQFF.

The table lists this clonotype with a few counts. The rearrangement joins TRBV7-2 to TRBJ2-3, with D maybe TRBD2 (6 bases). Germline values: CDR1 SGHTA, CDR2 FQGNSA. The CDR3 is 14 residues long. The ends were cut back, 7 bases at V and 0 bases at J, with 11 bases in the middle. Here the CDR3 reads CASKVGTSTDTQYF. The CDR3, as DNA: TGTGCCAGCAAGGTGGGGACTAGCACAGATACGCAGTATTTT.